The entry below describes one T cell receptor beta chain. As yet, its antigen is unknown. CDR1 and CDR2 from the germline V gene are SGHDT and YYEEEE. This CDR3 has 14 amino acids. DNA for this receptor is not on file. This sample was taken from a study of synovial regulatory T cells in juvenile arthritis. Study at large: A few patients were therapy-naive; 5 to 7 received methotrexate alone. Findings of the study overall: Synovial Tregs shared more CDR3 sequences with iaTregs than other blood Tregs. Largely private between patients, iaTreg TCR repertoires showed partial overlap with synovial Teff and blood CPL repertoires. TCR diversity was lower in inflammation-associated blood Treg cells than in other blood Treg cells.

Method: immunoSEQ multiplex PCR; TCRdb's copy keeps in-frame clones and lacks some. The sample totals about 10,000 clones. The gene calls are TRBV5-6 and TRBJ1-1. The TCR sequence derives from a donor younger than 35 with juvenile idiopathic arthritis. Sequencing was performed on Treg cells from blood. Subset of the sample: remaining (HLA-DR-negative) circulating blood Treg cells. The chain's CDR3 is CASSQGGVSTEAFF.